Described below is a single T cell receptor (beta chain) sequence and its context. Antigen: not known. The germline V gene encodes CDR1 DFQATT and CDR2 SNEGSKA (reference sequence). The CDR3 is 14 residues long. V shed 5 bases and J 10 bases; nucleotides not matched to a gene: 11. Preparation of TCR beta libraries was done by quantitative 5'-RACE with molecular barcodes. A single record per CDR3 protein comes from TCRdb applying MiXCR to the 5' RACE reads. The table lists around 770,000 distinct CDR3 sequences, around 20% of them singletons. The sample originates from a study of CD8 T cells in ankylosing spondylitis. Study-level findings and limits: In ankylosing spondylitis patients, matched synovial fluid reportedly showed significant enrichment of disease-linked clones. Disease-linked clones bore a CD8+ phenotype and were relatively rare in peripheral blood. There were earlier reports of some motif variants in reactive arthritis synovial fluid and blood. Among TCR beta sequences, a motif of under ten highly homologous variants appeared characteristic of ankylosing spondylitis blood.

This clonotype was obtained from a male donor with ankylosing spondylitis. The chain joins TRBV20-1 to TRBJ2-4; the match to TRBD1 covers 10 bases. Sequences were obtained from blood, either unsorted or a sorted T cell fraction (not recorded which). The CDR3: CSAGSYSDRGIQYF. In nucleotides, the CDR3 is TGCAGTGCTGGCTCATACTCGGACAGGGGGATTCAGTACTTC.